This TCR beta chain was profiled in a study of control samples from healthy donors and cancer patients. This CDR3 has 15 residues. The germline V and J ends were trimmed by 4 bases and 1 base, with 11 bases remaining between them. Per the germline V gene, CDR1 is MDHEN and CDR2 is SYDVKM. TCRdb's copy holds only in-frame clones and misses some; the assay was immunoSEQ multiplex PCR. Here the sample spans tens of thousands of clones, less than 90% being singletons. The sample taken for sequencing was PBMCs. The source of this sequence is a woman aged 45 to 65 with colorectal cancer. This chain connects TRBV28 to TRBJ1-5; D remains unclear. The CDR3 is CASSSLGVSNQPQHF. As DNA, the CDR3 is TGTGCCAGCAGTTCCCTCGGGGTGAGCAATCAGCCCCAGCATTTT. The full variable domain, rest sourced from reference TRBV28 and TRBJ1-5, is DVKVTQSSRYLVKRTGEKVFLECVQDMDHENMFWYRQDPGLGLRLIYFSYDVKMKEKGDIPEGYSVSREKKERFSLILESASTNQTSMYLCASSSLGVSNQPQHFGDGTRLSIL.